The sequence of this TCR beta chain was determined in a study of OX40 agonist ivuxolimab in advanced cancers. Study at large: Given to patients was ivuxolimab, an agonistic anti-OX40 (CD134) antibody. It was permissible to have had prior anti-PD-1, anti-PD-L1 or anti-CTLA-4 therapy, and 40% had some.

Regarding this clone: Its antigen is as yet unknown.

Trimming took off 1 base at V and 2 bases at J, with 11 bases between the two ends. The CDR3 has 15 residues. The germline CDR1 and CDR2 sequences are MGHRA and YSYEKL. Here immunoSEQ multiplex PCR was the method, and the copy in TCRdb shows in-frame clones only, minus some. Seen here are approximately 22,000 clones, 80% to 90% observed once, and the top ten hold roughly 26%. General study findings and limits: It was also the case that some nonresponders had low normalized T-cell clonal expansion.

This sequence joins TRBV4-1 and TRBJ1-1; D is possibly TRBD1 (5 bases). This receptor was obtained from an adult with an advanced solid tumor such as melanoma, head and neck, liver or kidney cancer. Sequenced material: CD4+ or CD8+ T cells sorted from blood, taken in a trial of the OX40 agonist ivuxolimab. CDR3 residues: CASSQVPGRNTEAFF. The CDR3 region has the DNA TGCGCCAGCAGCCAAGTTCCAGGGCGAAACACTGAAGCTTTCTTT.